What follows are 28 T cell receptor beta chains derived from one specimen sequenced in a study of T cells after yellow fever vaccination (dated by TCRdb to the late 2010s). The treatment or condition label, as the study defines it: live attenuated yellow fever vaccine strain. The library was built by means of 5' RACE. Sequencing took place on an Illumina NovaSeq 6000. TCRdb took the public reads, trimmed them with fastp at Q25, ran MiXCR for clone calling and kept in-frame beta chains. Rows merge per CDR3 protein into single entries with the most common DNA and genes. This sample holds 150,000 to 200,000 distinct CDR3 sequences; about 11% were observed only once. The ten largest clonotypes hold 35% to 45% of the sample. This specimen consisted of CD8+ T cells sorted from PBMCs, obtained 15 days after the yellow fever booster vaccination. The receptors were sampled from a man younger than 35 who received the YFV17D yellow fever vaccine.

The chain employs TRBV5-1 and TRBJ1-1; D is unresolved. The ends were cut back, 0 bases at V and 6 bases at J, with 21 bases in the middle. The CDR3 covers 17 residues. In germline, CDR1 is SGHRS, CDR2 YFSETQ. The CDR3 DNA reads as TGCGCCAGCAGCTTGGAAGCAGGCAAACCCATGGATCCTGAAGCTTTCTTT. Encoded protein: CASSLEAGKPMDPEAFF.

The CDR3 is CASSSLRGEAETQYF. CDR3 nucleotides: TGTGCCAGCAGCTCGCTACGGGGGGAAGCGGAGACCCAGTACTTC. The V gene is TRBV7-3, the J gene TRBJ2-5, with 7 bases that match TRBD2. Germline values: CDR1 SGHTA, CDR2 FQGTGA. The V segment lost 4 bases and the J segment 5 bases; nucleotides outside the gene matches: 10. The CDR3 is made up of 15 amino acids.

This chain links TRBV7-3 with TRBJ2-1; TRBD1 aligns across 10 bases. Germline V gives CDR1 SGHTA, CDR2 FQGTGA. Trimming took 1 base from V and 8 from J; bases not matched to a gene: 5. The CDR3 contains 15 residues. The CDR3 is CASSLRDRGGDEQFF. The DNA for the CDR3 is TGTGCCAGCAGCTTAAGGGACAGGGGTGGGGATGAGCAGTTCTTC.

This clonotype has only a few counts. This rearrangement joins TRBV6-2 or TRBV6-3 to TRBJ2-5; no reliable D call. V dropped 5 bases and J dropped 3 bases, with 16 bases sitting between them. Germline values: CDR1 MNHEY, CDR2 SVGEGT. The CDR3 length is 15 residues. The CDR3 bases are TGTGCCAGCAGTCTTAGACTGGGGTGGGAAGAGACCCAGTACTTC. This gives the protein CASSLRLGWEETQYF.

With regard to this clonotype: An end of the junction does not agree with germline; a read error may underlie this. This chain links TRBV29-1 with TRBJ2-7; 13 positions agree with TRBD2. The V gene's germline CDR1 is SQVTM and CDR2 ANQGSEA. The CDR3 spans 15 residues. CDR3 loop: CSARLAGGFSSEQYF. CDR3 in DNA: TGCAGCGCTAGACTAGCGGGGGGCTTCTCCTCCGAGCAGTACTTC.

This clonotype has only a few counts. CDR3 DNA: TGTGCCAGCACCCCCGGCGTTTCGGGGGAGAATGAGCAGTTCTTC. This translates into CASTPGVSGENEQFF. The V call is TRBV7-9, the J call TRBJ2-1; TRBD2 is a possible D gene (6 bases). The CDR3 covers 15 residues. Germline CDR1 and CDR2: SEHNR and FQNEAQ (reference sequence). V lost 7 bases to trimming and J lost 7 bases, with 20 bases between them.

There are many counts of this clonotype. The chain combines TRBV7-2 with TRBJ2-7; D uncertain. The V gene lost 5 bases and the J gene lost 2 bases, with 10 bases spanning the gap. Germline assignment: CDR1 SGHTA and CDR2 FQGNSA. This CDR3 is 13 amino acids long. CDR3 region: CASSPTPTYEQYF. DNA for the CDR3: TGTGCCAGCAGCCCGACACCTACCTACGAGCAGTACTTC.

The chain employs TRBV6-2 or TRBV6-3 and TRBJ2-3; perhaps TRBD2 as D (6 bases). The CDR3 sequence is 17 residues long. Between the trimmed V and J ends, which lost 0 bases and 0 bases, there was a span of 13 bases. Germline assignment: CDR1 MNHEY and CDR2 SVGEGT. CDR3 DNA sequence: TGTGCCAGCAGTTACTCGGGAGTAGCGGTTAGCACAGATACGCAGTATTTT. This sequence encodes CASSYSGVAVSTDTQYF.

CDR3 in amino acids: CSVDGHRTLGETQYF. The CDR3 coding sequence is TGCAGCGTTGACGGCCACCGTACCTTGGGGGAGACCCAGTACTTC. The chain employs TRBV29-1 and TRBJ2-5; no definite D call. V was shortened by 3 bases and J by 5 bases, with 19 bases between the two germline ends. Germline V gene data show CDR1 as SQVTM and CDR2 as ANQGSEA. CDR3 length equals 15 residues. The complete variable domain, with remaining parts taken from reference TRBV29-1 and TRBJ2-5, reads SAVISQKPSRDICQRGTSLTIQCQVDSQVTMMFWYRQQPGQSLTLIATANQGSEATYESGFVIDKFPISRPNLTFSTLTVSNMSPEDSSIYLCSVDGHRTLGETQYFGPGTRLLVL.

The J gene is TRBJ2-3, the V gene TRBV11-2; possible D gene TRBD1, 6 bases. The CDR3 is 17 amino acids. Germline lookup yields CDR1 SGHAT and CDR2 FQNNGV. V shed 1 base and J shed 5 bases, with 19 bases lying between them. The CDR3 nucleotides read TGTGCCAGCAGCTTAGGACAGGCTCCTTCCCCCCGAGATACGCAGTATTTT. Amino acid sequence: CASSLGQAPSPRDTQYF.

This clonotype was counted between two and nine times. The V and J genes are TRBV7-9 and TRBJ1-3; 7 nucleotides line up with TRBD1. Germline values: CDR1 SEHNR, CDR2 FQNEAQ (reference sequence). V trimming: 5 bases; J trimming: 0 bases; junction bases outside the gene matches: 7. The CDR3 is 16 amino acids. CDR3 coding DNA: TGTGCCAGCAGCCCTTTCAGGGGGTACTCTGGAAACACCATATATTTT. Its translation is CASSPFRGYSGNTIYF. Drawing the rest from reference TRBV7-9 and TRBJ1-3, the complete variable domain is DTGVSQNPRHKITKRGQNVTFRCDPISEHNRLYWYRQTLGQGPEFLTYFQNEAQLEKSRLLSDRFSAERPKGSFSTLEIQRTEQGDSAMYLCASSPFRGYSGNTIYFGEGSWLTVV.

The genes are TRBV3-1 and TRBJ1-3, with TRBD1 matching over 8 bases. The CDR3 length is 18 residues. V lost 0 bases to trimming and J lost 0 bases; unmatched junction nucleotides: 7. From germline, CDR1 is LGHDT and CDR2 YNNKEL (reference sequence). CDR3 sequence: CASSQDGQGLHSGNTIYF. DNA of the CDR3: TGTGCCAGCAGCCAAGATGGACAGGGACTGCACTCTGGAAACACCATATATTTT.

This clonotype was detected only a few times. This chain uses TRBV7-2 with TRBJ2-6; D is undetermined. Deletions cut 1 base from V and 4 bases from J, with 8 bases between. The CDR3 totals 15 residues. Germline V lookup: CDR1 SGHTA, CDR2 FQGNSA. The CDR3 spells CASSLETMGANVLTF. The CDR3 DNA sequence: TGTGCCAGCAGCTTAGAAACGATGGGGGCCAACGTCCTGACTTTC. The whole variable domain, remainder taken from reference TRBV7-2 and TRBJ2-6, is GAGVSQSPSNKVTEKGKDVELRCDPISGHTALYWYRQSLGQGLEFLIYFQGNSAPDKSGLPSDRFSAERTGGSVSTLTIQRTQQEDSAVYLCASSLETMGANVLTFGAGSRLTVL.

The chain joins TRBV7-2 to TRBJ2-3; 7 positions agree with TRBD1. The CDR3 runs 16 residues. After removal of 2 bases from V and 2 bases from J, the junction contained 7 bases not matched to a gene. Germline CDR1 and CDR2: SGHTA and FQGNSA. The CDR3 spells CASSLTGDMYTDTQYF. As DNA, the CDR3 is TGTGCCAGCAGCTTAACAGGGGACATGTACACAGATACGCAGTATTTT.

The V call is TRBV6-5, the J call TRBJ2-4; D may be TRBD1 (6 bases). Germline CDR1 and CDR2: MNHEY and SVGAGI. Between the trimmed V and J ends, which lost 0 bases and 6 bases, there was a span of 9 bases. This CDR3 contains 14 residues. CDR3: CASSYSTGTNIQYF. CDR3 DNA sequence: TGTGCCAGCAGTTACTCGACAGGAACAAACATTCAGTACTTC.

This clonotype showed up many times. The chain is built from TRBV9 and TRBJ2-7; a possible D gene is TRBD2 (5 bases). V dropped 3 bases and J dropped 4 bases, with 8 bases sitting between them. The CDR3 is made up of 12 amino acids. Germline V gives CDR1 SGDLS, CDR2 YYNGEE. The CDR3 protein is CASSGSGYEQYF. As DNA, the CDR3 is TGTGCCAGCAGCGGAAGCGGATACGAGCAGTACTTC.

The V gene is TRBV12-3 or TRBV12-4, the J gene TRBJ1-3; 7 bases fit TRBD1. The CDR3 is made up of 17 amino acids. The junction had 16 bases not matched to a gene; V was cut back by 8 bases and J by 3 bases. CDR3 coding DNA: TGTGCCAGCTCACAACGAGGGGGCTTTTACTTTGGAAACACCATATATTTT. Protein sequence: CASSQRGGFYFGNTIYF.

The V gene is TRBV9, the J gene TRBJ1-6, with D hard to call. The germline V gene has CDR1 SGDLS and CDR2 YYNGEE. The CDR3 spans 13 residues. V was cut by 4 bases and J by 10 bases, with 12 bases left in between. The CDR3 coding sequence is TGTGCCAGCAGCCCCCTTCCCCACTCACCCCTCCACTTT. Protein sequence: CASSPLPHSPLHF.

This clonotype has at least ten counts. The chain recombines TRBV4-3 with TRBJ1-2; tentatively, D is TRBD1 (5 bases). Germline V gene sequence: CDR1 LGHNA, CDR2 YSLEER. The V end was cut by 0 bases, the J end by 5 bases, with 13 bases between. This CDR3 has 15 amino acids. This chain's CDR3 is CASSQDRGSFYGYTF. In nucleotides, the CDR3 is TGCGCCAGCAGCCAAGATCGGGGGAGCTTTTATGGCTACACCTTC.

In this sample, this clonotype turned up a few times. The V gene is TRBV11-2, the J gene TRBJ1-1; D not resolved. Trimming cost V 1 base and J 11 bases, with 8 bases left between them. The CDR3 spans 11 residues. CDR1 and CDR2 from the germline V gene are SGHAT and FQNNGV. The CDR3 DNA reads TGTGCCAGCAGCTTAGCGGACGCGGCTTTCTTT. Its protein is CASSLADAAFF.

As to this clonotype: Compared with germline, one end of the junction differs, possibly owing to a read error. The chain carries TRBV20-1 and TRBJ2-5; 12 bases agree with TRBD2. Germline CDR1 and CDR2: DFQATT and SNEGSKA (reference sequence). The CDR3 sequence is 15 residues long. CDR3 in DNA: TGCAGTGCTGGAGACACTAGCGGGGGGCCTGAGACCCAGTACTTC. It yields the protein CSAGDTSGGPETQYF.

This clonotype was recorded a few times. The chain links TRBV20-1 to TRBJ2-7; D gene ambiguous. The germline V gene has CDR1 DFQATT and CDR2 SNEGSKA (reference sequence). The CDR3 spans 13 residues. The CDR3 DNA sequence: TGCAGCCCCCCCAGGACGGATTCCTACGAGCAGTACTTC. This encodes CSPPRTDSYEQYF.

The chain employs TRBV6-2 or TRBV6-3 and TRBJ2-7, with 7 bases identical to TRBD1. Looked up from germline, CDR1 is MNHEY and CDR2 is SVGEGT. This CDR3 is built from 14 residues. With V trimmed by 5 bases and J by 2 bases, 6 bases remained unmatched. CDR3 residues: CASSEGQRPYEQYV. The DNA of the CDR3 is TGTGCCAGCAGTGAGGGACAGCGACCCTACGAGCAGTACGTC.

This clonotype was counted between two and nine times. The chain is built from TRBV3-1 and TRBJ2-5; D remains ambiguous. The CDR3 contains 13 residues. The V gene lost 3 bases and the J gene lost 7 bases, with 12 bases spanning the gap. CDR1 is LGHDT and CDR2 is YNNKEL in the germline V gene (reference sequence). CDR3 DNA: TGTGCCAGCAGCCACCCGGGCGAGGTGACCCAGTACTTC. This translates into CASSHPGEVTQYF.

Many counts were recorded for this clonotype. The chain has TRBV7-9 and TRBJ2-3; D gene ambiguous. Germline lookup yields CDR1 SEHNR and CDR2 FQNEAQ (reference sequence). The CDR3 covers 15 residues. V gave up 0 bases and J gave up 0 bases, with 7 bases separating them. This chain's CDR3 is CASSLAGLSTDTQYF. The CDR3 nucleotides read TGTGCCAGCAGCTTAGCGGGCCTTAGCACAGATACGCAGTATTTT.

There are a few counts of this clonotype. This chain joins TRBV7-9 and TRBJ2-7; D gene ambiguous. CDR1 is SEHNR and CDR2 is FQNEAQ in the germline V gene (reference sequence). Between the trimmed V and J ends, which lost 1 base and 2 bases, there was a span of 6 bases. CDR3 size: 13 residues. For the CDR3, the DNA is TGTGCCAGCAGCTTAGGGTATGCCTACGAGCAGTACTTC. It specifies CASSLGYAYEQYF.

The V gene is TRBV29-1, the J gene TRBJ1-2, with 7 bases identical to TRBD1. V lost 3 bases and J lost 8; bases outside the gene matches: 3. There are 11 residues in the CDR3. The germline CDR1 and CDR2 sequences are SQVTM and ANQGSEA. CDR3 in amino acids: CSVDGGGGYTF. Here the CDR3 DNA reads TGCAGCGTTGATGGAGGGGGCGGCTACACCTTC.

The table lists this clonotype with a few counts. The rearrangement links TRBV15 to TRBJ2-5; TRBD2 aligns across 8 bases. Losses at the gene ends were 0 bases for V and 0 bases for J; bases not matched to a gene: 3. Germline V gene sequence: CDR1 LNHNV, CDR2 YYDKDF (reference sequence). There are 16 residues in the CDR3. In DNA, the CDR3 is TGTGCCACCAGCAGAGACCTAGCGGGCAACCAAGAGACCCAGTACTTC. Residues: CATSRDLAGNQETQYF.